This T cell receptor (beta chain) was retrieved from a study of CD8+CD57+ T cells in acquired aplastic anemia. The CDR3 contains 13 residues. Germline CDR1 and CDR2: DFQATT and SNEGSKA (reference sequence). The TCR beta profiling, which covered VDJ combination and CDR3 sequence, was carried out using genomic DNA as the template. Via MiXCR, TCRdb re-called the reads, giving one row per CDR3 protein. Of 400,000 to 600,000 distinct CDR3 sequences listed, about a third are singletons. The sequenced patients had an expansion of CD8+CD57+ cells seen by flow cytometry. The material sequenced was sorted CD4+, CD8+, or CD8+CD57+ T cells (not recorded which) from PBMCs. The chain employs TRBV20-1 and TRBJ1-1, with a weak D call TRBD1 (5 bases). This TCR was sampled from a human donor with aplastic anemia. The CDR3 reads CSNRGSMNTEAFF. The CDR3 DNA follows: TGCTCAAACCGGGGGTCTATGAACACTGAAGCTTTCTTT.